This TCR beta chain was sequenced during a study of T cell responses to AZD1222 COVID-19 vaccine. Germline loops: CDR1 SGHTA, CDR2 FQGNSA. The CDR3 has 15 amino acids. J gave up 6 bases and V 5 bases, and 10 bases lay outside the gene matches. Study-wide results and caveats: Females outnumbered males among donors, who were mostly white British; clonal diversity was possibly underestimated. Repertoires were obtained only post-peak T cell response. Spike was spanned by vaccine-associated CD4 TCRs, with dominance at 160-218 and 743-854.

Concerning this clone itself: Antigen: not known.

Repertoires were generated with immunoSEQ multiplex PCR, while TCRdb's copy carries only in-frame clones and drops some. The table shows some 100,000 clones, with around nine tenths occurring only once. The material sequenced was peripheral blood, taken on day 0 of AZD1222 vaccination. This chain links TRBV7-2 with TRBJ2-1, with 7 nucleotides matching TRBD2. The sequence was obtained from an adult in good health. This CDR3 reads CASSRPGEGVNEQFF. The CDR3 bases are TGTGCCAGCAGCAGACCGGGGGAGGGCGTCAATGAGCAGTTCTTC.